This TCR beta chain was recovered during a study of CD8 T cells in Susac syndrome (dated by TCRdb to the late 2010s). A note on the overall study: Among the sequenced Susac syndrome patients, six had clinically active disease and under 10 were in clinical remission. Susac syndrome patients were therapy-naive, on corticosteroids (some also receiving IVIg), or on IVIg alone at blood withdrawal. Whether CD8+ T cell activation and differentiation in Susac syndrome was antigen driven was tested using repertoire sequencing.

High-throughput TCR beta sequencing profiled peripheral blood CD8+ and CD4+ T cells from healthy donors, Susac syndrome patients and multiple sclerosis patients. Recently defined diagnostic criteria for definite or probable disease were met by the Susac syndrome patients. Bulk CD8+ and CD4+ T cells were purified magnetically by negative isolation, whereas CD8+ TEMRA cells were enriched by FACS. Blood was collected in EDTA tubes and processed within 24 hours, with PBMCs isolated through density gradient centrifugation. PBMCs intended for TCR sequencing were cryopreserved in liquid nitrogen and were subsequently thawed in a 37 degrees C water bath. A purity of at least 90% was achieved for sorted or isolated CD4+, CD8+ and CD8+ TEMRA cells. Here V drops 4 bases and J drops 4 bases, and the junction holds 3 bases not matched to any gene. The CDR1 and CDR2 encoded by the germline V gene (reference sequence) are SEHNR and FQNEAQ. From cysteine to phenylalanine, the CDR3 is 13 amino acids long. Only the CDR3 DNA stays, 39 bases, in frame from base 1.

Results and caveats for the whole study, not just this receptor: The CD4+ T cell repertoire of patients with Susac syndrome showed no detectable clonal expansion. The study acknowledged that relatively few individuals were included in the TCR sequencing and HLA analysis.

RNA was extracted using the RNeasy kit, and roughly 0.45 to 1 microgram was reverse transcribed with random hexamers. The immunoSEQ multiplex PCR assay, which covers 54 Vbeta and 13 Jbeta segments, was used to amplify TCR beta CDR3 regions. Bias from PCR amplification was corrected by using a synthetic template baseline for primer optimization and for computational correction. As for the authors' bioinformatics: Reads were annotated to V, D and J genes according to IMGT and were analyzed with immunoSEQ Analyzer, with only productive sequences retained. Clonality was calculated as one minus the Shannon entropy normalized by log2 of the number of productive unique sequences. For each patient and control, public and private clones were evaluated within the 100 most prevalent clones. Clones were defined as Susac-specific if absent from the healthy and MS cohorts, from 1052 published viral clones and from other ImmuneACCESS disease sequences. TCRdb trimmed public reads at Q25 via fastp, called clones via MiXCR and kept in-frame beta chains. Rows merge per CDR3 protein into single entries with the most common DNA and genes. It is TCRdb's table, rather than the study itself, that gives the V and J calls and clone size. The sample table contains over 130,000 distinct CDR3 sequences; only one count was recorded for approximately 95% of them. The leading ten clones occupy around 0.15% of the sample.

On this clonotype: Its antigen remains undetermined. Per-base quality was not reported, and no clone a single base away is much larger than it.

The chain links TRBV7-9 with TRBJ1-2; 7 nucleotides in the junction match TRBD1. The sequence was obtained from a human donor with Susac syndrome. The source material was CD4+ T cells from PBMCs. The DNA is TGTGCCAGCAGCTCCGGACAGGTCTATGGCTACACCTTC. It translates to CASSSGQVYGYTF.